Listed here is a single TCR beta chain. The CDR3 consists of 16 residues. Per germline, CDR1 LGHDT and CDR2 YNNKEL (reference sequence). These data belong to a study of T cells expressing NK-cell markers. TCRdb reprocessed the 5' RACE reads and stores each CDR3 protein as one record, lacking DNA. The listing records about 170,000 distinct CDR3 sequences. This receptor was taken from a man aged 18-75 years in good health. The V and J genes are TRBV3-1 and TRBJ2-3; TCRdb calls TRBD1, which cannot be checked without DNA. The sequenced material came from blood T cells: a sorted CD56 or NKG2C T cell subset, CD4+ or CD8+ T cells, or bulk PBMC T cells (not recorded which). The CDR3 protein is CASSQDRGGSTDTQYF.